The clone carrying this T cell receptor beta chain turned up a few times. Its antigen is not known. The table came from immunoSEQ multiplex PCR; TCRdb's copy has only in-frame clones and leaves some out. The sample lists about 21,000 clones; approximately 83% were seen once. This sample was included in a study of OX40 agonist ivuxolimab in advanced cancers. The wider study: Head and neck, renal cell, melanoma or hepatocellular carcinoma were the cancers that dose-escalation patients had. Past anti-PD-1, anti-PD-L1 or anti-CTLA-4 therapy was accepted, and roughly 37% had received some. General study points: In the 0.1 to 3.0 mg/kg range, CD4+ and CD8+ blood T cells had expanded clonally by week 6.

CDR1 is SGHRS, CDR2 YFSETQ, per germline. The CDR3 runs to 16 residues. V shed 0 bases and J shed 4 bases, with 15 bases lying between them. At cycle 4 day 1, cycle 7 day 1, and baseline, blood was sampled. The sequence came from an adult with an advanced solid tumor such as melanoma, head and neck, liver or kidney cancer. The gene calls are TRBV5-1 and TRBJ2-3; tentative D call: TRBD2 (5 bases). Sequencing was performed on CD4+ or CD8+ T cells sorted from blood, taken in a trial of the OX40 agonist ivuxolimab. CDR3 sequence (DNA): TGCGCCAGCAGCTTGGAAGCAGAGCTGAGGGCAGATACGCAGTATTTT. Amino acids: CASSLEAELRADTQYF.